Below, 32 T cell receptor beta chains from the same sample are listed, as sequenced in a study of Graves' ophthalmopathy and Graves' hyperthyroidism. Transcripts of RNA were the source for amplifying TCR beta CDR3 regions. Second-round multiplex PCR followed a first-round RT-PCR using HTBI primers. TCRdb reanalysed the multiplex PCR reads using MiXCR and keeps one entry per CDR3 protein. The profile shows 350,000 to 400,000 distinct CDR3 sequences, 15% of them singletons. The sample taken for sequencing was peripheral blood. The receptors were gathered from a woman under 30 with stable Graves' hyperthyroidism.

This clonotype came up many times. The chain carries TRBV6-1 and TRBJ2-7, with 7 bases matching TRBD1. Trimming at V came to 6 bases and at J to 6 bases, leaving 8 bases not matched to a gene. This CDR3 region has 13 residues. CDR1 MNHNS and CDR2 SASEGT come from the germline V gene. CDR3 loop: CASRRQGLGEQYF. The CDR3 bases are TGTGCCAGCAGGCGACAGGGTTTAGGCGAGCAGTACTTC.

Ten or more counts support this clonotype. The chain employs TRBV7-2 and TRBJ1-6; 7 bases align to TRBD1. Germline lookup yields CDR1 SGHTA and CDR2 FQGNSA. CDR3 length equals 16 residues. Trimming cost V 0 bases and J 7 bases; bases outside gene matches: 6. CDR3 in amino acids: CASSLAGQINNSPLHF. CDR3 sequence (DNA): TGTGCCAGCAGCTTAGCGGGACAGATAAACAATTCACCCCTCCACTTT.

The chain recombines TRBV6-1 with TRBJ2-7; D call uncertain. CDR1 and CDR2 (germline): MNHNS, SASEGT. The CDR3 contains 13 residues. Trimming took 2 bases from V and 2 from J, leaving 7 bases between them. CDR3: CASSERWAYEQYF. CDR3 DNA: TGTGCCAGCAGTGAAAGATGGGCCTACGAGCAGTACTTC.

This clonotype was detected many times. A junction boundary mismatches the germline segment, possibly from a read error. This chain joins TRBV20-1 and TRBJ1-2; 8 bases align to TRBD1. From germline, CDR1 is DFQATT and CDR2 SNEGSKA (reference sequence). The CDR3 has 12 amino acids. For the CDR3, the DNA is TGCAGTGCTAGCTTCCCGGGACAGGAATGGGGCTTC. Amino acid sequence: CSASFPGQEWGF.

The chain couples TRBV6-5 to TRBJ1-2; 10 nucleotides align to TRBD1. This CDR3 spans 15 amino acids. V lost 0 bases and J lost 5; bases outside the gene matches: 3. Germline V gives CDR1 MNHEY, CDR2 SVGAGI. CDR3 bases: TGTGCCAGCAGTTACTCGACAGGGGGCTGGTATGGCTACACCTTC. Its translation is CASSYSTGGWYGYTF.

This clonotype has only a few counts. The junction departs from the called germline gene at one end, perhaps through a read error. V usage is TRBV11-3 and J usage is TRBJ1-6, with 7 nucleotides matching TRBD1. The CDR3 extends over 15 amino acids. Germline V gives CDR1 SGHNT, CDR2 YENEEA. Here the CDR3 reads CASSLEGQNNSPPHF. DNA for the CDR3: TGTGCCAGCAGCTTAGAGGGACAGAATAATTCACCCCCCCACTTT.

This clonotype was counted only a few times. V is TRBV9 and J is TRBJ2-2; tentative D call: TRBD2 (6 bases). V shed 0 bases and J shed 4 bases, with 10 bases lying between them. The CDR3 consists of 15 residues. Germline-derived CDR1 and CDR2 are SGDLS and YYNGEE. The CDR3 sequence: CASSVVAAGTGELFF. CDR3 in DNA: TGTGCCAGCAGCGTAGTAGCGGCGGGCACCGGGGAGCTGTTTTTT.

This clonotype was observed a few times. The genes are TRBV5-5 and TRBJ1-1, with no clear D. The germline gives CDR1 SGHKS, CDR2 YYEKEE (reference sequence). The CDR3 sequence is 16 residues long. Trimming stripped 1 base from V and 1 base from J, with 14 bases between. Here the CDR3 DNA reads TGTGCCAGCAGCTTGAGGCGAAGGAGGGAGAACACTGAAGCTTTCTTT. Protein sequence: CASSLRRRRENTEAFF.

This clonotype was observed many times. DNA for the CDR3: TGTGCCACCAGTGATTTGCAATCGGTATTCCAGTACTTC. Its protein is CATSDLQSVFQYF. The chain couples TRBV24-1 to TRBJ2-5, with no clear D. Between the trimmed V and J ends, which lost 0 bases and 10 bases, there was a span of 11 bases. Germline V gene data show CDR1 as KGHDR and CDR2 as SFDVKD. The CDR3 covers 13 residues.

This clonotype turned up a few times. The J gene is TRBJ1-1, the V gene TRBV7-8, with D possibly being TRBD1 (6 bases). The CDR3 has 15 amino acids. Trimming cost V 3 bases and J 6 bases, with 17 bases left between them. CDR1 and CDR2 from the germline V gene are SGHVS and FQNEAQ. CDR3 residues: CASSFSFQGWPEAFF. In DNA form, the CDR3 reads TGTGCCAGCAGCTTCTCTTTTCAGGGGTGGCCTGAAGCTTTCTTT.

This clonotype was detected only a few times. This CDR3 is CASGLGISTEAFF. Here the CDR3 DNA reads TGTGCTAGTGGTTTGGGGATTTCGACTGAAGCTTTCTTT. V gene TRBV12-5 combines with J gene TRBJ1-1, with no clear D. The CDR3 runs 13 residues. The germline gives CDR1 LGHNT, CDR2 FRNRAP. V lost 1 base to trimming and J lost 5 bases, with 8 bases between them.

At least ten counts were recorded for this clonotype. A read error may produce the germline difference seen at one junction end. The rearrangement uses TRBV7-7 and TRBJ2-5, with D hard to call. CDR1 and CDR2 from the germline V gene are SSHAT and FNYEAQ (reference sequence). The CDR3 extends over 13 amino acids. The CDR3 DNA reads TGTGCTAGCAGCTTAGACGTGGGGGAGACCCAGTACTTC. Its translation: CASSLDVGETQYF.

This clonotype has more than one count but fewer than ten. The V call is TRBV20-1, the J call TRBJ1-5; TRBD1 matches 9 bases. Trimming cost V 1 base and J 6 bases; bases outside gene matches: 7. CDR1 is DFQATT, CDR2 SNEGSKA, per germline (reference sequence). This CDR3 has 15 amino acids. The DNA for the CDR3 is TGCAGTGCTAGAGGTACAGGGGGCGCCGGTCAGCCCCAGCATTTT. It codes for CSARGTGGAGQPQHF.

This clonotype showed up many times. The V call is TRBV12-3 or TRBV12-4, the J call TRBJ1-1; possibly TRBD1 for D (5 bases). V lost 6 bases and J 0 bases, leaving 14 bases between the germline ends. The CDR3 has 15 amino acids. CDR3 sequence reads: CASRRQNLMNTEAFF. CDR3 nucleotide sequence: TGTGCCAGCAGAAGACAGAATCTTATGAACACTGAAGCTTTCTTT.

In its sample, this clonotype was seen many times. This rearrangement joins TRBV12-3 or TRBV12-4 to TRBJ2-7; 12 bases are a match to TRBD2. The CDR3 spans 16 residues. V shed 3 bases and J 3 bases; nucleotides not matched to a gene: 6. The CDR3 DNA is TGTGCCAGCAGTTTTTCTAGCGGGGGGGACGTCTACGAGCAGTACTTC. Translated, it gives CASSFSSGGDVYEQYF.

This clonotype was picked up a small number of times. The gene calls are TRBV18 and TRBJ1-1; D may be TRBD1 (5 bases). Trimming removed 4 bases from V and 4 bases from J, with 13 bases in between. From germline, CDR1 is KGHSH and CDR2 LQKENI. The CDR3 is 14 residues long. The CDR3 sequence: CASSQRGGSTEAFF. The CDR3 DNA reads TGTGCCAGCTCACAAAGGGGTGGTAGCACTGAAGCTTTCTTT.

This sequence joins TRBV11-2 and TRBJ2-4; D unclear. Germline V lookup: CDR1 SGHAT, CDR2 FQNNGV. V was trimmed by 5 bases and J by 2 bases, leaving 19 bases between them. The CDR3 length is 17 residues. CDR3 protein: CASSDRTRAVSKNIQYF. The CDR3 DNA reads TGTGCCAGCAGCGATCGGACCCGAGCAGTATCCAAAAACATTCAGTACTTC.

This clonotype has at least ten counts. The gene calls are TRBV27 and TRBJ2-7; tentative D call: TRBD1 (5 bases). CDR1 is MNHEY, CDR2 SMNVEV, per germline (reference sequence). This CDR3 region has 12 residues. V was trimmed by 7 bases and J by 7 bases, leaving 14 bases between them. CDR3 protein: CASMSRAGEQYF. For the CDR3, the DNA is TGTGCCAGCATGTCCAGGGCAGGGGAGCAGTACTTC.

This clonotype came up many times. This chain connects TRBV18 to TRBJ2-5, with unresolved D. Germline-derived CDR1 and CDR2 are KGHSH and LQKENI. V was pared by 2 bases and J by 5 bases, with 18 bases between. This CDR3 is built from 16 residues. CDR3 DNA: TGTGCCAGCTCACCAGTAGTAGGACCGCGCGGTGAGACCCAGTACTTC. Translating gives CASSPVVGPRGETQYF. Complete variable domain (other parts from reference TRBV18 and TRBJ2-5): NAGVMQNPRHLVRRRGQEARLRCSPMKGHSHVYWYRQLPEEGLKFMVYLQKENIIDESGMPKERFSAEFPKEGPSILRIQQVVRGDSAAYFCASSPVVGPRGETQYFGPGTRLLVL.

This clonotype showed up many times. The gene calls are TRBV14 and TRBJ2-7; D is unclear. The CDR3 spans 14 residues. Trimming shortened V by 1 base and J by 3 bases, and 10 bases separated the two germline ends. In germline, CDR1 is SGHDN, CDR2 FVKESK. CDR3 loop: CASSQGAGFYEQYF. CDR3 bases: TGTGCCAGCAGCCAAGGCGCAGGATTCTACGAGCAGTACTTC. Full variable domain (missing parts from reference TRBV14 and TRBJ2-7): EAGVTQFPSHSVIEKGQTVTLRCDPISGHDNLYWYRRVMGKEIKFLLHFVKESKQDESGMPNNRFLAERTGGTYSTLKVQPAELEDSGVYFCASSQGAGFYEQYFGPGTRLTVT.

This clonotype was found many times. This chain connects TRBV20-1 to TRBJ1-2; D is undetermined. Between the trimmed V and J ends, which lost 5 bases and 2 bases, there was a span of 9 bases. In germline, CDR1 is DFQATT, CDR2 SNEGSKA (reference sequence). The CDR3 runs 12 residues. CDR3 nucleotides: TGCAGTGCTCCCGGCGGAAACTATGGCTACACCTTC. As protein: CSAPGGNYGYTF.

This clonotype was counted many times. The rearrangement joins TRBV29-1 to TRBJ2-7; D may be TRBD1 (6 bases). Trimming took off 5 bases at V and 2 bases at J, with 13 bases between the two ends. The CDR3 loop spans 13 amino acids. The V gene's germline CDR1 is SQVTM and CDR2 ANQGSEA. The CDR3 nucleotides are TGCAGCGTTCCCAAGACAGGTACCTACGAGCAGTACTTC. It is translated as CSVPKTGTYEQYF.

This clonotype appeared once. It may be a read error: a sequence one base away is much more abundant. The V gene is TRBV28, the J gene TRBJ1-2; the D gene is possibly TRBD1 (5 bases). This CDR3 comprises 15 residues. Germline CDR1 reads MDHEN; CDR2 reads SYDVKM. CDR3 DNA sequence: TGTGCCAGCAGCGGCGGGGGAAGGCCTAACTATGTCTACACCTTC. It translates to CASSGGGRPNYVYTF.

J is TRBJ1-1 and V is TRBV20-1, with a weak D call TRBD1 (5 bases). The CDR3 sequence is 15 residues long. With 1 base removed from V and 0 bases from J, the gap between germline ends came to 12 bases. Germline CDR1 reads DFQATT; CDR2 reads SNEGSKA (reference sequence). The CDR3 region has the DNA TGCAGTGCTAGAGGGACGGGGGGGATGAACACTGAAGCTTTCTTT. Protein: CSARGTGGMNTEAFF.

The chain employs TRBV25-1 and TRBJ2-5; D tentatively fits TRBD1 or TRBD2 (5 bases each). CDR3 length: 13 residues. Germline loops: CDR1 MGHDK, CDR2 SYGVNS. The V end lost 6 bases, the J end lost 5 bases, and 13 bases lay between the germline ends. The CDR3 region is CASSVEWGETQYF. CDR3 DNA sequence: TGTGCCAGCAGCGTAGAATGGGGGGAGACCCAGTACTTC.

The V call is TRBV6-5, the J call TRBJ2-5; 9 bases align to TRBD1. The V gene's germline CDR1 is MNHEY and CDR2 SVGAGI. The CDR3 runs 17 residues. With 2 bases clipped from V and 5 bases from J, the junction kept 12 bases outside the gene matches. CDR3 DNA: TGTGCCAGCAGTTACGCTGATCCGGGACAGGGAGCGGAGACCCAGTACTTC. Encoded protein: CASSYADPGQGAETQYF.

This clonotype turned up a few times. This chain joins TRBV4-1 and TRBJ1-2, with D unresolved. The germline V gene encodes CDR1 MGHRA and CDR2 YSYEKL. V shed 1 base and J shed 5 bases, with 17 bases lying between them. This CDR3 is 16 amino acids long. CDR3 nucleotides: TGCGCCAGCAGCCAAGCTCCGACGGACGGTCGGTATGGCTACACCTTC. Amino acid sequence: CASSQAPTDGRYGYTF.

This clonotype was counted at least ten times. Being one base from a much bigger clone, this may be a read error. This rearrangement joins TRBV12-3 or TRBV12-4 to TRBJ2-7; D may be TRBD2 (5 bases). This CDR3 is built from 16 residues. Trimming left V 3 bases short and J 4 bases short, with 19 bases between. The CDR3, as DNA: TGTGCCAGCAGTTTTGAGGGAATGGACGAGGTTTACGAGCAGTACTTC. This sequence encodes CASSFEGMDEVYEQYF.

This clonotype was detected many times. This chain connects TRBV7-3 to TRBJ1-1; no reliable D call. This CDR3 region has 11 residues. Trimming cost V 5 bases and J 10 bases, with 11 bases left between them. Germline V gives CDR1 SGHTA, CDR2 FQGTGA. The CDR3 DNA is TGTGCCAGCAGCCTAGGTTCGGTAGCTTTCTTT. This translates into CASSLGSVAFF.

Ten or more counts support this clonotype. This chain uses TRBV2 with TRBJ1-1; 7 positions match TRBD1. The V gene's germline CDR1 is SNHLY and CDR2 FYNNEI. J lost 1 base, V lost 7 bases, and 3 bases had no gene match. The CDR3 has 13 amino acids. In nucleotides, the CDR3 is TGTGCCAGCATTGACAGGGAGAACACTGAAGCTTTCTTT. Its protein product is CASIDRENTEAFF. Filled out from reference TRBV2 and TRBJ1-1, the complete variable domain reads EPEVTQTPSHQVTQMGQEVILRCVPISNHLYFYWYRQILGQKVEFLVSFYNNEISEKSEIFDDQFSVERPDGSNFTLKIRSTKLEDSAMYFCASIDRENTEAFFGQGTRLTVV.

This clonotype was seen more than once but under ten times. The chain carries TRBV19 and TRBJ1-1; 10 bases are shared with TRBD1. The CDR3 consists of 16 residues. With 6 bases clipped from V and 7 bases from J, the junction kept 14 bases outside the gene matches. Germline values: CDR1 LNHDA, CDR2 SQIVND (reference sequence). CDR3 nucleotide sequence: TGTGCCAGTAGGAAATCCCGGGACAGGGGTCAAAGTGAAGCTTTCTTT. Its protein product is CASRKSRDRGQSEAFF. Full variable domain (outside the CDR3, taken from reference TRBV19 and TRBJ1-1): DGGITQSPKYLFRKEGQNVTLSCEQNLNHDAMYWYRQDPGQGLRLIYYSQIVNDFQKGDIAEGYSVSREKKESFPLTVTSAQKNPTAFYLCASRKSRDRGQSEAFFGQGTRLTVV.

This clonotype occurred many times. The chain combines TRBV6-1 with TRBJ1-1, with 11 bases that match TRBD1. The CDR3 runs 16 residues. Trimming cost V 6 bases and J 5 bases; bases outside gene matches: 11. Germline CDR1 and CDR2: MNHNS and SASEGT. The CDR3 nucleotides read TGTGCCAGCAGGGCAGGACAGGGGGCCCCTTGGACTGAAGCTTTCTTT. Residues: CASRAGQGAPWTEAFF.